This TCR beta chain was identified during a study of blood T cell repertoires in COVID-19. On the study more broadly: COVID-19 samples from acute and convalescent phases originated in the United States, Italy and Spain. In each case, the material was cDNA or gDNA derived from T cells, B-cell-depleted T cells, or PBMCs.

Original data processing: How many nucleated cells were present was estimated from reference gene primer amplification. The assay was immunoSEQ multiplex PCR, and TCRdb's table has in-frame clones only and misses some. The D gene and trimming were derived from the DNA, and the V and J assignments and clone size from that table. This table has 200,000 to 250,000 clones, about nine tenths appearing once. Germline CDR1 reads SGHVS; CDR2 reads FNYEAQ. This CDR3 contains 15 residues. With 1 base clipped from V and 8 bases from J, the junction kept 5 bases outside the gene matches. The sample holds one count of this clone.

Sequenced material: peripheral blood. This chain links TRBV7-6 with TRBJ2-6; TRBD2 matches 7 bases. This clonotype originated in a middle-aged man with acute or convalescent COVID-19. This CDR3 reads CASSLDGRGSNVLTF. The CDR3, as DNA: TGTGCCAGCAGCTTAGATGGGAGGGGCTCCAACGTCCTGACTTTC. Based on the CDR3 plus reference TRBV7-6 and TRBJ2-6, the full variable domain is GAGVSQSPRYKVTKRGQDVALRCDPISGHVSLYWYRQALGQGPEFLTYFNYEAQQDKSGLPNDRFSAERPEGSISTLTIQRTEQRDSAMYRCASSLDGRGSNVLTFGAGSRLTVL.